One sample yielded the 15 T cell receptor beta chains listed below, sequenced in a study of T cells in Graves' hyperthyroidism and ophthalmopathy. Amplified TCR beta CDR3 regions came from RNA transcripts. The HTBI set primed first-round TCR CDR3 RT-PCR. Using its own MiXCR run on the multiplex PCR reads, TCRdb lists one record per CDR3 protein. The table has about 510,000 distinct CDR3 sequences, approximately 14% seen once. Sequenced input: blood. The receptor source for this set is a middle-aged woman with Graves' hyperthyroidism.

This clonotype was observed at least ten times. V is TRBV28 and J is TRBJ1-5; a possible D gene is TRBD1 (6 bases). The germline V and J ends were trimmed by 3 bases and 0 bases, with 9 bases remaining between them. The germline CDR1 and CDR2 sequences are MDHEN and SYDVKM. The CDR3 length is 15 residues. In DNA form, the CDR3 reads TGTGCCAGCAGTTTTACAGGGAGTAGCAATCAGCCCCAGCATTTT. It encodes CASSFTGSSNQPQHF.

The sample holds a few counts of this clonotype. V is TRBV28 and J is TRBJ2-7; weak D call: TRBD1 (5 bases). Germline lookup yields CDR1 MDHEN and CDR2 SYDVKM. The CDR3 is 15 residues long. V lost 4 bases, J lost 1 base, and 14 bases lay in between. CDR3 protein: CASSSGAGQSYEQYF. In DNA, the CDR3 is TGTGCCAGCAGTTCCGGCGCAGGGCAATCCTACGAGCAGTACTTC.

This clonotype has just a few counts. Mismatch with germline at one junction end may stem from a read error. The genes are TRBV29-1 and TRBJ2-1; 10 bases are shared with TRBD2. CDR3 length: 17 residues. Looked up from germline, CDR1 is SQVTM and CDR2 is ANQGSEA. CDR3: CSVYLLAGTSSYNERFF. The CDR3 nucleotides read TGCAGCGTCTACCTACTAGCGGGAACTAGCTCCTACAATGAGCGGTTCTTC.

CDR3 protein: CASSDSGTGGYGYTF. The CDR3 DNA reads TGTGCCAGTAGCGATTCCGGGACAGGGGGTTATGGCTACACCTTC. The J gene is TRBJ1-2, the V gene TRBV19; 11 bases match TRBD1. The germline gives CDR1 LNHDA, CDR2 SQIVND (reference sequence). The junction had 8 bases not matched to a gene; V was cut back by 6 bases and J by 5 bases. The CDR3 sequence is 15 residues long.

Comment on this clonotype: A clone one base away is much larger, so this may be a read error. The V call is TRBV12-3 or TRBV12-4, the J call TRBJ2-5; 10 bases fit TRBD2. The CDR3 extends over 15 amino acids. V shed 5 bases and J 7 bases; nucleotides not matched to a gene: 10. The CDR3 coding sequence is TGTGCCAGCAGTCTAGGGCCAGCGGGAGGGAGGACCCAGTACTTC. Protein product: CASSLGPAGGRTQYF.

This clonotype has just a few counts. The chain recombines TRBV10-1 with TRBJ2-2, with 7 bases lining up with TRBD2. The germline V gene has CDR1 WNHNN and CDR2 SYGVQD (reference sequence). The CDR3 runs to 15 residues. V shed 0 bases and J 7 bases; nucleotides not matched to a gene: 5. The CDR3 loop is CASSESGGKDGELFF. Here the CDR3 DNA reads TGCGCCAGCAGTGAGTCCGGGGGGAAGGACGGGGAGCTGTTTTTT.

This clonotype was counted at least ten times. The CDR3 reads CASSWAGVDEQFF. In nucleotides, the CDR3 is TGTGCCAGCAGCTGGGCGGGAGTGGATGAGCAGTTCTTC. The V gene is TRBV7-6, the J gene TRBJ2-1; 7 positions match TRBD2. The germline CDR1 and CDR2 sequences are SGHVS and FNYEAQ. The J segment lost 8 bases and the V segment lost 4 bases, leaving 5 bases of the junction unmatched. The CDR3 has 13 amino acids.

V is TRBV28 and J is TRBJ2-7, with 9 bases aligning to TRBD2. This CDR3 is 13 amino acids long. Germline CDR1 and CDR2: MDHEN and SYDVKM. V shed 10 bases and J 3 bases; nucleotides not matched to a gene: 7. The DNA for the CDR3 is TGTGCCACCCGGACTAGCGACATCTACGAGCAGTACTTC. This codes for CATRTSDIYEQYF.

This chain uses TRBV12-3 or TRBV12-4 with TRBJ2-2; no definite D call. The CDR3 covers 13 residues. The ends were cut back, 5 bases at V and 6 bases at J, with 10 bases in the middle. This chain's CDR3 is CASSLEYAGELFF. The CDR3 nucleotides read TGTGCCAGCAGTCTGGAATATGCCGGGGAGCTGTTTTTT.

Notes on this clonotype: This may arise from a read error, as a much more abundant clone is one base away. The chain recombines TRBV5-1 with TRBJ2-2; 11 bases are a match to TRBD2. The CDR3 totals 15 residues. CDR1 and CDR2 (germline): SGHRS, YFSETQ. The CDR3, as DNA: TGCGCCAGCACAACCGGGACTAGCGGCACCGGGGAGCTGGTTTTT. Protein sequence: CASTTGTSGTGELVF.

This clonotype was seen at least ten times. The V gene is TRBV6-1, the J gene TRBJ2-7, with 10 bases identical to TRBD1. Trimming removed 0 bases from V and 1 base from J; junction bases left unmatched: 6. This CDR3 comprises 17 residues. In germline, CDR1 is MNHNS, CDR2 SASEGT. The chain's CDR3 is CASSEAAGTGVSYEQYF. The CDR3 coding sequence is TGTGCCAGCAGTGAAGCTGCCGGGACAGGGGTATCCTACGAGCAGTACTTC.

Of note for this clonotype: This may come from a read error, since a much larger clone is one base off. CDR3 amino acids: CASSLEWTPVYNEQFF. DNA of the CDR3: TGCGCCAGCAGCTTGGAATGGACACCGGTATACAATGAGCAGTTCTTC. The chain is built from TRBV5-1 and TRBJ2-1; maybe TRBD1 (5 bases). This CDR3 region has 16 residues. V was pared by 0 bases and J by 4 bases, with 14 bases between. The germline gives CDR1 SGHRS, CDR2 YFSETQ.

With regard to this clonotype: Since a much larger clone is just one base distant, this may be a read error. The chain employs TRBV6-1 and TRBJ1-4, with TRBD1 matching over 9 bases. Germline CDR1 is MNHNS and CDR2 is SASEGT. Unmatched junction bases numbered 13, after V lost 8 bases and J lost 6 bases. The CDR3 extends over 16 amino acids. CDR3 in DNA: TGTGCCAGCGGCTCTGACAGGGGGATTTTGTATGAAAAACTGTTTTTT. This sequence encodes CASGSDRGILYEKLFF.

This clonotype was detected many times. This may come from a read error, since a much larger clone is one base off. The rearrangement links TRBV7-6 to TRBJ1-1, with D uncertain. CDR3 size: 13 residues. Trimming removed 2 bases from V and 1 base from J, with 5 bases in between. In germline, CDR1 is SGHVS, CDR2 FNYEAQ. CDR3 amino acids: CASSLYGNTEAFF. The CDR3 region has the DNA TGTGCCAGCAGCTTATACGGGAACACTGAAGCTTTCTTT. The full variable domain, its missing parts supplied by reference TRBV7-6 and TRBJ1-1, is GAGVSQSPRYKVTKRGQDVALRCDPISGHVSLYWYRQALGQGPEFLTYFNYEAQQDKSGLPNDRFSAERPEGSISTLTIQRTEQRDSAMYRCASSLYGNTEAFFGQGTRLTVV.

In its sample, this clonotype was seen many times. The chain carries TRBV28 and TRBJ1-2, with 10 bases that match TRBD1. The germline V gene has CDR1 MDHEN and CDR2 SYDVKM. The CDR3 runs 15 residues. V trimming: 5 bases; J trimming: 3 bases; junction bases outside the gene matches: 6. The CDR3, as DNA: TGTGCCAGCAGTCCCGGACAGGGGGGGTACTATGGCTACACCTTC. This translates into CASSPGQGGYYGYTF.